This T cell receptor beta chain comes out of a study of early T cells in non-severe SARS-CoV-2 infection. For the study at large: Sequencing input comprised bulk RNA from unsorted whole blood; chain pairing was not available.

Note on this clonotype: Its cognate antigen is unknown.

The germline V gene has CDR1 MNHNS and CDR2 SASEGT. CDR3 length equals 15 residues. V lost 5 bases and J lost 9, with 22 bases in between. Overall study results and limits: VDJdb matches were skewed toward anti-spike CD8 T cell responses.

Unique molecular identifiers (one per individual cDNA molecule) were attached. TCRdb called the 5' RACE reads again in MiXCR, with one record for every CDR3 protein. Of approximately 81,000 distinct CDR3 sequences listed, about an eighth are singletons. The chain links TRBV6-1 to TRBJ1-2; perhaps TRBD1 as D (6 bases). This TCR was sampled from an adult who was a healthcare worker with PCR-confirmed SARS-CoV-2 infection or an uninfected control (not recorded which). The sample consisted of whole blood. This CDR3 is CASSWTRTERARYTF. Here the CDR3 DNA reads TGTGCCAGCAGTTGGACTAGGACAGAGCGGGCACGCTACACCTTC.